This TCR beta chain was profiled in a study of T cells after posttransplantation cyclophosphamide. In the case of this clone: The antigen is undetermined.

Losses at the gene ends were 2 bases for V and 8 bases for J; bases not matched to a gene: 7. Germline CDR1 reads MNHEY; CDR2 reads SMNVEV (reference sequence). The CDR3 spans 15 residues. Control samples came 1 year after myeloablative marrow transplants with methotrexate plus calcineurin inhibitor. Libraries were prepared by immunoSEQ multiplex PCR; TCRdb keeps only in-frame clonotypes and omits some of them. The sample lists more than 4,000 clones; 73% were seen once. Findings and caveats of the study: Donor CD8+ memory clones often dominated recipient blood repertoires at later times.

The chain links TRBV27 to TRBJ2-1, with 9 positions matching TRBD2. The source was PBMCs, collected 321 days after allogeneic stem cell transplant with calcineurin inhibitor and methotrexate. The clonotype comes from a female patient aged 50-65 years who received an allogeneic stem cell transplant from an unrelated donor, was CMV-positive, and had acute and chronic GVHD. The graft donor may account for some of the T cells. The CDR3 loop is CASSLRRGGAYEQFF. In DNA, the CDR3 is TGTGCCAGCAGTTTAAGGCGCGGGGGGGCCTATGAGCAGTTCTTC.